One sample yielded the 2 T cell receptor beta chains listed below, sequenced in a study of regulatory T cells in long-lasting Graves disease. Time point: persistent/refractory GD, antithyroid drugs over 5 years with positive TRAb. The TCR library was made from RNA extracted from PBMCs. The TCR beta library used iRepertoire HTBI primers with Arm-PCR amplification of CDR3. TCRdb analysed the multiplex PCR reads with MiXCR anew, one entry per CDR3 protein. This repertoire shows approximately 380,000 distinct CDR3 sequences, roughly 20% found once; its top ten account for about 20%. The input for sequencing was peripheral blood mononuclear cells (PBMCs), taken when the disease was refractory, from a patient treated with antithyroid drugs. The receptors were gathered from a female donor with Graves disease.

This clonotype was observed many times. V and J are TRBV6-2 or TRBV6-3 and TRBJ2-5; TRBD2 aligns across 11 bases. V lost 2 bases to trimming and J lost 0 bases; unmatched junction nucleotides: 8. The CDR3 is 18 residues long. Germline CDR1 and CDR2: MNHEY and SVGEGT. CDR3 protein: CASSYPGLADPYQETQYF. The CDR3 DNA follows: TGTGCCAGCAGTTACCCGGGACTAGCGGACCCGTACCAAGAGACCCAGTACTTC.

The table lists this clonotype with many counts. This CDR3 is CASSETVRQEGYTF. CDR3 DNA sequence: TGTGCCAGCAGCGAAACGGTTCGCCAAGAAGGCTACACCTTC. The chain is built from TRBV6-1 and TRBJ1-2; D remains ambiguous. This CDR3 comprises 14 residues. The germline gives CDR1 MNHNS, CDR2 SASEGT. Trimming stripped 6 bases from V and 8 bases from J, with 19 bases between.